This passage covers 27 T cell receptor beta chains from one sample sequenced in a study of T cell responses to AZD1222 COVID-19 vaccine. The protocol was immunoSEQ multiplex PCR, while the TCRdb copy is restricted to in-frame clones and leaves out a portion. The sample records about 39,000 clones, 90% being singletons. The sequencing used peripheral blood, collected 28 days after the second AZD1222 dose. The receptor set was obtained from an adult who received the AZD1222 COVID-19 vaccine.

This CDR3 reads CASSEGRSRSYEQYF. CDR3 bases: TGTGCCAGCAGTGAGGGGCGGTCCCGCTCCTACGAGCAGTACTTC. The chain links TRBV6-1 to TRBJ2-7; D perhaps matches TRBD1 (5 bases). V was trimmed by 3 bases and J by 0 bases, leaving 12 bases between them. The germline gives CDR1 MNHNS, CDR2 SASEGT. This CDR3 region has 15 residues.

This sequence joins TRBV2 and TRBJ2-5; D perhaps matches TRBD1 (5 bases). Per the germline V gene, CDR1 is SNHLY and CDR2 is FYNNEI. This CDR3 has 14 residues. With 3 bases removed from V and 5 bases from J, the gap between germline ends came to 13 bases. This chain's CDR3 is CASSEAGLAETQYF. For the CDR3, the DNA is TGTGCCAGCAGTGAGGCAGGGTTGGCGGAGACCCAGTACTTC.

The chain carries TRBV18 and TRBJ2-5; no firm D call. V lost 1 base and J lost 4, with 10 bases in between. The length of the CDR3 is 14 residues. Germline lookup yields CDR1 KGHSH and CDR2 LQKENI. Here the CDR3 DNA reads TGTGCCAGCTCACCACTTTACCTTTCAGAGACCCAGTACTTC. Residues: CASSPLYLSETQYF.

The chain combines TRBV5-1 with TRBJ1-2; the match to TRBD1 covers 10 bases. Trimming took 4 bases from V and 5 from J; bases not matched to a gene: 8. This CDR3 spans 15 amino acids. Germline loops: CDR1 SGHRS, CDR2 YFSETQ. CDR3 DNA: TGCGCCAGCAGCCGGGACGAGGGACAGGGGTATGGCTACACCTTC. It is translated as CASSRDEGQGYGYTF.

The gene calls are TRBV30 and TRBJ2-3; possibly TRBD1 for D (6 bases). With 4 bases removed from V and 4 bases from J, the gap between germline ends came to 12 bases. This CDR3 spans 13 amino acids. The germline CDR1 and CDR2 sequences are GTSNPN and SVGIG (reference sequence). CDR3 bases: TGTGCCTGGAACACAGGGCTTCCAGATACGCAGTATTTT. It encodes CAWNTGLPDTQYF.

This chain connects TRBV12-3 or TRBV12-4 to TRBJ1-6; D is unresolved. The CDR3 has 13 amino acids. Trimming shortened V by 3 bases and J by 9 bases, and 9 bases separated the two germline ends. Here the CDR3 DNA reads TGTGCCAGCAGTTTGAGGATGGGTTCACCCCTCCACTTT. Translating it yields CASSLRMGSPLHF.

This clone has just one count. The J gene is TRBJ1-1, the V gene TRBV18; TRBD1 agrees at 12 bases. Trimming cost V 3 bases and J 8 bases; bases outside gene matches: 7. The germline gives CDR1 KGHSH, CDR2 LQKENI. The CDR3 is 15 residues long. In nucleotides, the CDR3 is TGTGCCAGCTCACCCCCCGGGACAGGGGGCCTCGAAGCTTTCTTT. Protein product: CASSPPGTGGLEAFF.

J is TRBJ2-5 and V is TRBV2, with 12 bases lining up with TRBD2. Trimming cost V 2 bases and J 4 bases; bases outside gene matches: 5. The CDR3 has 16 residues. Germline V gene sequence: CDR1 SNHLY, CDR2 FYNNEI. In DNA form, the CDR3 reads TGTGCCAGCAGTGAATCTAGCGGGGGGGCTCGAGAGACCCAGTACTTC. Its translation is CASSESSGGARETQYF.

Written as DNA, the CDR3 is TGTGCCAGCTCACCTCAGCAAGAGCACGAGCAGTACTTC. Its protein product is CASSPQQEHEQYF. The rearrangement uses TRBV18 and TRBJ2-7; D uncertain. CDR1 and CDR2 from the germline V gene are KGHSH and LQKENI. V was shortened by 3 bases and J by 5 bases, with 11 bases between the two germline ends. This CDR3 is 13 amino acids long.

The chain employs TRBV6-4 and TRBJ2-3, with D possibly matching TRBD2 (5 bases). V lost 3 bases to trimming and J lost 1 base, with 14 bases between them. CDR1 is MRHNA, CDR2 SNTAGT, per germline. The CDR3 extends over 16 amino acids. CDR3 amino acids: CASSENPRGGTDTQYF. CDR3 in DNA: TGTGCCAGCAGTGAGAACCCACGGGGAGGCACAGATACGCAGTATTTT.

The rearrangement links TRBV7-2 to TRBJ1-1; D not certain. V was shortened by 4 bases and J by 6 bases, with 9 bases between the two germline ends. CDR1 is SGHTA, CDR2 FQGNSA, per germline. This CDR3 region has 12 residues. The CDR3 DNA is TGTGCCAGCAGCTCGGAGGTCGCTGAAGCTTTCTTT. It codes for CASSSEVAEAFF. Looking up the rest from reference TRBV7-2 and TRBJ1-1 gives the full variable domain: GAGVSQSPSNKVTEKGKDVELRCDPISGHTALYWYRQSLGQGLEFLIYFQGNSAPDKSGLPSDRFSAERTGGSVSTLTIQRTQQEDSAVYLCASSSEVAEAFFGQGTRLTVV.

The rearrangement uses TRBV18 and TRBJ1-1; a possible D gene is TRBD1 (6 bases). Germline CDR1 and CDR2: KGHSH and LQKENI. V lost 4 bases and J lost 1, with 10 bases in between. The CDR3 is 14 residues long. The CDR3 DNA sequence: TGTGCCAGCTCACGCATCAGGGGGAACACTGAAGCTTTCTTT. Residues: CASSRIRGNTEAFF.

The rearrangement joins TRBV5-1 to TRBJ2-1; unclear D gene. The germline gives CDR1 SGHRS, CDR2 YFSETQ. The CDR3 sequence is 15 residues long. Trimming removed 0 bases from V and 2 bases from J, with 9 bases in between. The CDR3 sequence: CASSLDAATYNEQFF. The CDR3 DNA follows: TGCGCCAGCAGCTTGGATGCGGCCACCTACAATGAGCAGTTCTTC.

The chain combines TRBV25-1 with TRBJ1-5, with TRBD1 identical over 8 bases. The CDR3 covers 15 residues. V lost 4 bases, J lost 4 bases, and 6 bases stayed unmatched. Germline V gene data show CDR1 as MGHDK and CDR2 as SYGVNS. CDR3 sequence: CASSAPGQGNQPQHF. For the CDR3, the DNA is TGTGCCAGCAGTGCGCCTGGACAGGGAAATCAGCCCCAGCATTTT.

The genes are TRBV7-9 and TRBJ1-5; no reliable D call. Germline V gene data show CDR1 as SEHNR and CDR2 as FQNEAQ (reference sequence). The V end was cut by 2 bases, the J end by 0 bases, with 5 bases between. The length of the CDR3 is 14 residues. The CDR3 coding sequence is TGTGCCAGCAGCTTACGGAATAGCAATCAGCCCCAGCATTTT. Residues: CASSLRNSNQPQHF.

The chain links TRBV27 to TRBJ2-3; D might be TRBD1 or TRBD2, each matching 7 bases. V lost 4 bases and J lost 5, with 16 bases in between. The CDR3 extends over 15 amino acids. Germline V gene sequence: CDR1 MNHEY, CDR2 SMNVEV (reference sequence). The CDR3 reads CASSSWEGARDTQYF. The CDR3 nucleotides are TGTGCCAGCAGTTCATGGGAGGGGGCAAGAGATACGCAGTATTTT.

This clone has only one observation. The chain uses TRBV6-2 or TRBV6-3 and TRBJ2-2; a weak D match, TRBD1 (6 bases). V was clipped by 6 bases and J by 10 bases, with 21 bases between them. Germline CDR1 reads MNHEY; CDR2 reads SVGEGT. The CDR3 totals 15 residues. Here the CDR3 reads CASSTIKRQVAELFF. In DNA form, the CDR3 reads TGTGCCAGCAGCACCATAAAGAGACAGGTTGCGGAGCTGTTTTTT.

This clone came up once. The chain employs TRBV5-1 and TRBJ2-3; 9 bases fit TRBD1. This CDR3 has 15 amino acids. Per germline, CDR1 SGHRS and CDR2 YFSETQ. Trimming cost V 1 base and J 2 bases; bases outside gene matches: 2. The CDR3 region is CASSLRTGATDTQYF. DNA for the CDR3: TGCGCCAGCAGCTTGCGGACAGGGGCCACAGATACGCAGTATTTT.

The V gene is TRBV30, the J gene TRBJ2-7, with D possibly matching TRBD2 (5 bases). Germline V CDR1 and CDR2: GTSNPN, SVGIG (reference sequence). V gave up 0 bases and J gave up 3 bases, with 15 bases separating them. There are 15 residues in the CDR3. CDR3 coding DNA: TGTGCCTGGAGTGTAGCCGGAGGATCAAGCTACGAGCAGTACTTC. Translation: CAWSVAGGSSYEQYF. Full variable domain (remainder filled in from reference TRBV30 and TRBJ2-7): SQTIHQWPATLVQPVGSPLSLECTVEGTSNPNLYWYRQAAGRGLQLLFYSVGIGQISSEVPQNLSASRPQDRQFILSSKKLLLSDSGFYLCAWSVAGGSSYEQYFGPGTRLTVT.

The chain links TRBV14 to TRBJ1-1; no clear D gene. This CDR3 contains 15 residues. CDR1 is SGHDN, CDR2 FVKESK, per germline. Trimming pared 4 bases from V and 0 bases from J, leaving 12 bases between. As DNA, the CDR3 is TGTGCCAGCAGCCGACCAAACGCACTGAACACTGAAGCTTTCTTT. Encoded protein: CASSRPNALNTEAFF.

This chain connects TRBV6-1 to TRBJ1-6, with TRBD1 matching over 11 bases. CDR1 MNHNS and CDR2 SASEGT come from the germline V gene. Trimming took 4 bases from V and 6 from J; bases not matched to a gene: 5. The CDR3 is 16 amino acids. The CDR3 bases are TGTGCCAGCAGTGCGGGACAGGGGGTCCCTAATTCACCCCTCCACTTT. This translates into CASSAGQGVPNSPLHF.

The chain uses TRBV7-2 and TRBJ1-1; D ambiguous. Trimming shortened V by 3 bases and J by 1 base, and 6 bases separated the two germline ends. The germline gives CDR1 SGHTA, CDR2 FQGNSA. This CDR3 region has 13 residues. In DNA form, the CDR3 reads TGTGCCAGCAGCTTTCAGGAGAACACTGAAGCTTTCTTT. Translated: CASSFQENTEAFF.

The chain combines TRBV6-5 with TRBJ2-5; 8 nucleotides agree with TRBD1. Losses at the gene ends were 4 bases for V and 2 bases for J; bases not matched to a gene: 6. This CDR3 region has 15 residues. Germline V CDR1 and CDR2: MNHEY, SVGAGI. The CDR3 DNA follows: TGTGCCAGCAGTTTCCAGGGGGCCGGACAAGAGACCCAGTACTTC. It codes for CASSFQGAGQETQYF.

There are a few counts of this clone. One end of the junction varies from germline; a read error may be responsible. V and J are TRBV19 and TRBJ1-2; no clear D gene. This CDR3 is built from 13 residues. Germline V lookup: CDR1 LNHDA, CDR2 SQIVND (reference sequence). This CDR3 reads CASSLDGNYGYTF. The CDR3 nucleotides read TGTGCCAGTAGTCTAGACGGTAACTATGGCTACACCTTC. The complete variable domain, with remaining parts taken from reference TRBV19 and TRBJ1-2, reads DGGITQSPKYLFRKEGQNVTLSCEQNLNHDAMYWYRQDPGQGLRLIYYSQIVNDFQKGDIAEGYSVSREKKESFPLTVTSAQKNPTAFYLCASSLDGNYGYTFGSGTRLTVV.

This clone was seen just once. The V and J genes are TRBV5-1 and TRBJ1-1; D ambiguous. Trimming cost V 3 bases and J 0 bases, with 9 bases left between them. The CDR3 covers 14 residues. Germline V gene sequence: CDR1 SGHRS, CDR2 YFSETQ. CDR3 coding DNA: TGCGCCAGCAGCTCCATTGGAATGAACACTGAAGCTTTCTTT. It codes for CASSSIGMNTEAFF. Together with reference TRBV5-1 and TRBJ1-1, the CDR3 gives the full variable domain: KAGVTQTPRYLIKTRGQQVTLSCSPISGHRSVSWYQQTPGQGLQFLFEYFSETQRNKGNFPGRFSGRQFSNSRSEMNVSTLELGDSALYLCASSSIGMNTEAFFGQGTRLTVV.

This chain uses TRBV5-1 with TRBJ1-5; a weak D match, TRBD1 (5 bases). The CDR3 has 14 amino acids. V dropped 4 bases and J dropped 2 bases, with 10 bases sitting between them. The germline CDR1 and CDR2 sequences are SGHRS and YFSETQ. CDR3 coding DNA: TGCGCCAGCAGCCTTGAAGGGGGCAATCAGCCCCAGCATTTT. Its translation is CASSLEGGNQPQHF.

The chain combines TRBV5-6 with TRBJ1-3; D is possibly TRBD1 (5 bases). The germline V and J ends were trimmed by 4 bases and 4 bases, with 9 bases remaining between them. CDR3 length equals 13 residues. CDR1 and CDR2 (germline): SGHDT, YYEEEE. CDR3 sequence reads: CASSAAGGNTIYF. The CDR3 nucleotides are TGTGCCAGCAGCGCAGCAGGGGGAAACACCATATATTTT.